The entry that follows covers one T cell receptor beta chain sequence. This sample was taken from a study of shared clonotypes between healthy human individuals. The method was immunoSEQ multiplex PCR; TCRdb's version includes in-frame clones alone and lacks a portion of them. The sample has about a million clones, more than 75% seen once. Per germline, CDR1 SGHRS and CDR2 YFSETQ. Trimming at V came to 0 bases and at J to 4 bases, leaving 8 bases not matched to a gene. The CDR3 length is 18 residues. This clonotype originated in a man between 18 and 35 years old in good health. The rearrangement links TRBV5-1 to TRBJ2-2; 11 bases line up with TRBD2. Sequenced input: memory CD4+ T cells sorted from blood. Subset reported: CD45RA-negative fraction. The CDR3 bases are TGCGCCAGCAGCTTGGATAGCGGGAGGGCCCGAGTCACCGGGGAGCTGTTTTTT. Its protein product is CASSLDSGRARVTGELFF.